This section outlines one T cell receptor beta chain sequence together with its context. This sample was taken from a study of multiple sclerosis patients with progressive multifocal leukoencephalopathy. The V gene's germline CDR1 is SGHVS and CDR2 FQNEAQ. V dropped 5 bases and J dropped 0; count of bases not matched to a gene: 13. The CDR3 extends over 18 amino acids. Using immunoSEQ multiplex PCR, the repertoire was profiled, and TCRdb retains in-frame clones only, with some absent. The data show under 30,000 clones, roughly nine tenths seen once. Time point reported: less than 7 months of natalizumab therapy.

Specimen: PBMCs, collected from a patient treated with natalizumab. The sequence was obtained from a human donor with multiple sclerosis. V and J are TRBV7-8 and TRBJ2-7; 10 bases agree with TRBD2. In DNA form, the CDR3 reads TGTGCCAGCAGCCCCAGACCCCGGACTAGCGGAGACTCCTACGAGCAGTACTTC. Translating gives CASSPRPRTSGDSYEQYF.